The 5 T cell receptor beta chains presented below share a single source sample, sequenced in a study of blood T cell repertoires in COVID-19. This table comes from immunoSEQ multiplex PCR, and its TCRdb copy is limited to in-frame clones, with some not included. The table records 190,000 or so clones, about 90% of them present only once. Sequenced sample: PBMCs or T cells enriched from blood (not recorded which). The receptors originated from a woman aged 25 to 45 who had recovered from COVID-19.

This clone came up once. The V and J genes are TRBV7-9 and TRBJ1-5, with 7 positions matching TRBD1. V was pared by 7 bases and J by 0 bases, with 3 bases of the junction left unmatched. Germline V CDR1 and CDR2: SEHNR, FQNEAQ (reference sequence). This CDR3 region has 14 residues. The CDR3 nucleotides are TGTGCCAGCAACAGGGACAGTAGCAATCAGCCCCAGCATTTT. Protein sequence: CASNRDSSNQPQHF.

The chain combines TRBV9 with TRBJ2-7; tentative D call: TRBD2 (5 bases). The CDR3 runs 16 residues. Germline CDR1 is SGDLS and CDR2 is YYNGEE. V was shortened by 0 bases and J by 2 bases, with 15 bases between the two germline ends. CDR3 loop: CASSVVLLVFAYEQYF. The CDR3 DNA reads as TGTGCCAGCAGCGTAGTTTTACTAGTATTCGCCTACGAGCAGTACTTC.

This sequence joins TRBV19 and TRBJ2-1, with 10 bases matching TRBD1. Germline V CDR1 and CDR2: LNHDA, SQIVND (reference sequence). V shed 6 bases and J 3 bases; nucleotides not matched to a gene: 5. CDR3 size: 15 residues. The CDR3: CASSRGQGRYNEQFF. The CDR3 bases are TGTGCCAGTAGCCGGGGACAGGGGCGCTACAATGAGCAGTTCTTC.

This chain joins TRBV4-1 and TRBJ2-2; D gene ambiguous. The V end was cut by 2 bases, the J end by 3 bases, with 7 bases between. The CDR3 totals 14 residues. Germline V CDR1 and CDR2: MGHRA, YSYEKL. CDR3: CASSQTSDTGELFF. The DNA of the CDR3 is TGCGCCAGCAGCCAAACTTCTGACACCGGGGAGCTGTTTTTT.

The chain is built from TRBV4-2 and TRBJ1-1; 8 bases are a match to TRBD1. Germline trimming cut 1 base from V and 6 bases from J; bases unmatched to any gene: 13. The CDR3 has 17 residues. Germline V CDR1 and CDR2: LGHNA, YNFKEQ. The CDR3 nucleotides are TGTGCCAGCAGCCAAGTGAGGAGTGGCCAGGGGGCCCCTGAAGCTTTCTTT. Its protein product is CASSQVRSGQGAPEAFF.